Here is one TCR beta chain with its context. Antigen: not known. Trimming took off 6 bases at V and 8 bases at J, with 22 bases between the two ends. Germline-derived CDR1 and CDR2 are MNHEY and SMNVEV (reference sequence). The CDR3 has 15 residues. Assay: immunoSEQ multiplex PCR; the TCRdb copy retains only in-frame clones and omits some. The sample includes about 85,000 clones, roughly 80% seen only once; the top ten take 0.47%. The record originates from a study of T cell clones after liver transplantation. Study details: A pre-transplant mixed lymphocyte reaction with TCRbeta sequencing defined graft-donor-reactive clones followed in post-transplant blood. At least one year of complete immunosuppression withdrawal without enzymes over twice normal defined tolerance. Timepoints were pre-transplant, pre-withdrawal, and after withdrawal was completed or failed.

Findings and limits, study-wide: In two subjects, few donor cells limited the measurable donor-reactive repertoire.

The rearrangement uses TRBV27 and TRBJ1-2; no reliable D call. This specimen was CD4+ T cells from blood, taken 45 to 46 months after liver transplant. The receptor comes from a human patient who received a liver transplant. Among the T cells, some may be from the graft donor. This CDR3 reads CASSPLMGGRLGYTF. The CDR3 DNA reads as TGTGCCAGCAGCCCCCTGATGGGAGGGCGGCTGGGCTACACCTTC.